Listed here are 12 T cell receptor beta chains from one sample, sequenced in a study of T cells in localized non-small cell lung cancer. Libraries were prepared by immunoSEQ multiplex PCR; TCRdb keeps only in-frame clonotypes and omits some of them. The profile shows roughly 61,000 clones, roughly 80% of them singletons. The source material was PBMCs, sampled before any cancer treatment. Receptors originate from a man between 40 and 75 years old with stage II lung adenocarcinoma.

The gene calls are TRBV30 and TRBJ1-2, with TRBD1 as a possible D gene (5 bases). The CDR3 is 11 amino acids. V shed 5 bases and J shed 4 bases, with 8 bases lying between them. Germline lookup yields CDR1 GTSNPN and CDR2 SVGIG (reference sequence). CDR3 nucleotides: TGTGCCTGGTCAGGGCTCTATGGCTACACCTTC. Amino acid sequence: CAWSGLYGYTF.

The gene calls are TRBV14 and TRBJ1-1; 11 bases map to TRBD1. Trimming took 2 bases from V and 5 from J; bases not matched to a gene: 4. The CDR3 has 15 amino acids. CDR1 and CDR2 from the germline V gene are SGHDN and FVKESK. The CDR3 DNA reads as TGTGCCAGCAGCCAAAAAGGGACAGGGGGAACTGAAGCTTTCTTT. This gives the protein CASSQKGTGGTEAFF.

CDR3 amino acids: CSVGNVGWGYTF. The DNA of the CDR3 is TGCAGCGTTGGGAACGTAGGTTGGGGCTACACCTTC. The V gene is TRBV29-1, the J gene TRBJ1-2, with unresolved D. The germline gives CDR1 SQVTM, CDR2 ANQGSEA. The CDR3 sequence is 12 residues long. The V and J ends lost 4 bases and 8 bases respectively, with 14 bases between them.

In the case of this clone: A junction boundary mismatches the germline segment, possibly from a read error. This sequence joins TRBV7-7 and TRBJ2-5; 16 bases align to TRBD2. This CDR3 has 17 amino acids. In germline, CDR1 is SSHAT, CDR2 FNYEAQ (reference sequence). As DNA, the CDR3 is TGTGCTAGCAGCTCGGGACTAGCGGGAGGGGAGAGGGAGACCCAGTACTTC. Translated, it gives CASSSGLAGGERETQYF.

This clone was observed a few times. V and J are TRBV30 and TRBJ1-5, with no clear D. CDR1 is GTSNPN and CDR2 is SVGIG in the germline V gene (reference sequence). This CDR3 is built from 14 residues. Trimming shortened V by 4 bases and J by 7 bases, and 17 bases separated the two germline ends. CDR3 residues: CAWTDGRTRQPQHF. The CDR3 nucleotides read TGTGCCTGGACCGATGGACGAACAAGGCAGCCCCAGCATTTT.

This clone occurred a few times. This rearrangement joins TRBV7-9 to TRBJ1-1; D uncertain. CDR3 length equals 14 residues. The V end was cut by 1 base, the J end by 1 base, with 7 bases between. Germline CDR1 reads SEHNR; CDR2 reads FQNEAQ (reference sequence). The chain's CDR3 is CASSLGVGNTEAFF. The CDR3 coding sequence is TGTGCCAGCAGCTTAGGAGTAGGGAACACTGAAGCTTTCTTT.

As regards this clone: Other nucleotide sequences from this sample produce the same CDR3. The rearrangement links TRBV5-1 to TRBJ2-5; D gene uncertain. CDR3 length: 11 residues. V was clipped by 2 bases and J by 2 bases, with 1 base between them. CDR1 and CDR2 from the germline V gene are SGHRS and YFSETQ. The CDR3 bases are TGCGCCAGCAGCTTACAAGAGACCCAGTACTTC. Its protein product is CASSLQETQYF. Full variable domain (missing parts from reference TRBV5-1 and TRBJ2-5): KAGVTQTPRYLIKTRGQQVTLSCSPISGHRSVSWYQQTPGQGLQFLFEYFSETQRNKGNFPGRFSGRQFSNSRSEMNVSTLELGDSALYLCASSLQETQYFGPGTRLLVL.

The CDR3, as DNA: TGTGCCAGCAGCTTAGATTTTGGCCGTCTGATTACCTACGAGCAGTACTTC. As protein: CASSLDFGRLITYEQYF. The chain employs TRBV11-3 and TRBJ2-7, with D unresolved. Trimming took 0 bases from V and 2 from J, leaving 17 bases between them. Germline values: CDR1 SGHNT, CDR2 YENEEA. CDR3 length: 17 amino acids.

V gene TRBV19 combines with J gene TRBJ2-1; TRBD2 matches at 8 bases. V shed 2 bases, J shed 6 bases, and the junction held 3 bases outside the gene matches. The germline V gene encodes CDR1 LNHDA and CDR2 SQIVND (reference sequence). The CDR3 sequence is 14 residues long. CDR3 sequence reads: CASSITSGSNEQFF. CDR3 DNA: TGTGCCAGTAGTATAACCAGCGGGAGCAATGAGCAGTTCTTC.

This chain joins TRBV2 and TRBJ1-1; the match to TRBD1 covers 8 bases. The CDR3 is 15 amino acids. V lost 6 bases to trimming and J lost 2 bases; unmatched junction nucleotides: 8. Per the germline V gene, CDR1 is SNHLY and CDR2 is FYNNEI. DNA of the CDR3: TGTGCCAGCAGCCTCCAGGGACAGGCAAACACTGAAGCTTTCTTT. This gives the protein CASSLQGQANTEAFF.

J is TRBJ2-3 and V is TRBV7-3, with D unclear. This CDR3 is 15 amino acids long. Per germline, CDR1 SGHTA and CDR2 FQGTGA. V was clipped by 5 bases and J by 2 bases, with 14 bases between them. CDR3 protein: CASSPYGGDTDTQYF. CDR3 coding DNA: TGTGCCAGCAGCCCTTATGGTGGGGACACAGATACGCAGTATTTT.

The chain employs TRBV6-5 and TRBJ1-2, with D unclear. Between the trimmed V and J ends, which lost 4 bases and 5 bases, there was a span of 8 bases. The CDR3 is made up of 12 amino acids. Germline CDR1 and CDR2: MNHEY and SVGAGI. The CDR3, as DNA: TGTGCCAGCAGTTCTGGGGTTTATGGCTACACCTTC. This sequence encodes CASSSGVYGYTF.